The T cell receptor (beta chain) described here comes from a study of post-analysis software for immune sequencing data. Prepared libraries of TCR beta cDNA carried unique molecular identifiers. Each CDR3 protein is one row after TCRdb ran MiXCR on the PCR reads. The sample holds a few hundred thousand distinct CDR3 sequences, roughly 45% seen once. Sequenced: blood. The clonotype was recovered from a girl between 10 and 17 years old with multiple sclerosis.

The DNA for the CDR3 is TGCAGTGCTAGAGAGGGGGGGACGGAGACCCAGTACTTC. Its translation: CSAREGGTETQYF. The chain uses TRBV20-1 and TRBJ2-5, with 7 bases fitting TRBD2. Germline lookup yields CDR1 DFQATT and CDR2 SNEGSKA (reference sequence). The trim removed 0 bases at V and 5 bases at J, leaving 3 bases unmatched. The CDR3 is 13 residues long.